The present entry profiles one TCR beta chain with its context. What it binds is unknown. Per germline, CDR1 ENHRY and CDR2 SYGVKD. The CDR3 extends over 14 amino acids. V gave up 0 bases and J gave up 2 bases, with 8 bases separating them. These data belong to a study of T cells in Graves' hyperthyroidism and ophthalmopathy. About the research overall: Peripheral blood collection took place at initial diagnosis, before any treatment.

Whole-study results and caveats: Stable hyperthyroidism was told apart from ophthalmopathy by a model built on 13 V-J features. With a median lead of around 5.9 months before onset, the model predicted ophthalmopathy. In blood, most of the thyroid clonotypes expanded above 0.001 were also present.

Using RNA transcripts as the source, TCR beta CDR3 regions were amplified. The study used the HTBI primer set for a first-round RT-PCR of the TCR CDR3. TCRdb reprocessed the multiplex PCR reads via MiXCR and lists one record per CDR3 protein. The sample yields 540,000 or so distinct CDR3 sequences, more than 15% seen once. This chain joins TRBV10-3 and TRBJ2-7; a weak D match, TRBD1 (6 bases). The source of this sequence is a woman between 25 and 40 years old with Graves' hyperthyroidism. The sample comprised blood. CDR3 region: CAISESKGAYEQYF. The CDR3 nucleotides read TGTGCCATCAGTGAGTCGAAGGGGGCCTACGAGCAGTACTTC.